The 17 T cell receptor beta chains below all came from one sample that was sequenced in a study of Graves' ophthalmopathy and Graves' hyperthyroidism. Beta-chain TCR CDR3 regions were amplified from RNA transcripts. First-round RT-PCR with HTBI primers preceded a second-round multiplex PCR. TCRdb re-called the multiplex PCR reads through MiXCR, storing one row per CDR3 protein. This table has 650,000 to 900,000 distinct CDR3 sequences, 40% appearing once. Source material: peripheral blood. These TCRs come from an adult man with Graves' ophthalmopathy.

This clonotype was counted ten times or more. The gene calls are TRBV7-9 and TRBJ1-5; maybe TRBD1 (6 bases). V was pared by 1 base and J by 6 bases, with 13 bases between. The CDR3 spans 15 residues. Germline V gene lookup returns CDR1 SEHNR and CDR2 FQNEAQ (reference sequence). The CDR3 sequence is CASSLGRGALQPQHF. Written as DNA, the CDR3 is TGTGCCAGCAGCTTAGGCAGGGGCGCGCTTCAGCCCCAGCATTTT.

Note on this clonotype: This could be a read error, since a much larger clone is one nucleotide away. The rearrangement joins TRBV2 to TRBJ1-3; perhaps TRBD1 as D (6 bases). The V gene's germline CDR1 is SNHLY and CDR2 FYNNEI. This CDR3 spans 16 amino acids. Trimming removed 11 bases at V and 4 bases at J, with 24 bases between. Here the CDR3 reads CAGTTYSGTRGNTIYF. DNA for the CDR3: TGTGCCGGCACCACTTACTCCGGGACACGGGGAAACACCATATATTTT.

The gene calls are TRBV7-9 and TRBJ2-5, with 11 bases lining up with TRBD1. Germline CDR1 and CDR2: SEHNR and FQNEAQ (reference sequence). J lost 2 bases, V lost 6 bases, and 8 bases had no gene match. This CDR3 region has 16 residues. The chain's CDR3 is CASSAPGQGGQETQYF. The CDR3 coding sequence is TGTGCCAGCAGTGCCCCGGGACAGGGGGGGCAAGAGACCCAGTACTTC.

This clonotype was detected only a few times. The chain employs TRBV7-3 and TRBJ2-5; no reliable D call. The CDR3 is 13 residues long. Germline-derived CDR1 and CDR2 are SGHTA and FQGTGA. The V end lost 1 base, the J end lost 3 bases, and 6 bases lay between the germline ends. Here the CDR3 reads CASSLSTEETQYF. In DNA, the CDR3 is TGTGCCAGCAGCTTAAGTACGGAAGAGACCCAGTACTTC.

DNA for the CDR3: TGCAGCACTAGACTAGCGGGTGACTCGGAGACCCAGTACTTC. Protein: CSTRLAGDSETQYF. The chain uses TRBV29-1 and TRBJ2-5; 10 positions agree with TRBD2. With 8 bases clipped from V and 5 bases from J, the junction kept 11 bases outside the gene matches. This CDR3 is built from 14 residues. Germline-derived CDR1 and CDR2 are SQVTM and ANQGSEA.

This clonotype occurred a few times. The J gene is TRBJ1-1, the V gene TRBV14; no reliable D call. Germline loops: CDR1 SGHDN, CDR2 FVKESK. This CDR3 comprises 13 residues. V was shortened by 5 bases and J by 5 bases, with 12 bases between the two germline ends. DNA of the CDR3: TGTGCCAGCAGCGGGTGGGCGGGGACTGAAGCTTTCTTT. It is translated as CASSGWAGTEAFF.

As regards this clonotype: One junction end does not reproduce the germline sequence, and a read error may be involved. The gene calls are TRBV7-9 and TRBJ2-5, with TRBD2 matching 8 bases. The CDR3 runs to 15 residues. Germline CDR1 and CDR2: SEHNR and FQNEAQ (reference sequence). This CDR3 reads CASSPTGGGQETQYF. CDR3 sequence (DNA): TGCGCCAGCAGCCCCACGGGGGGGGGCCAAGAGACCCAGTACTTC.

This clonotype was seen more than once but under ten times. The CDR3 DNA is TGTGCCAGCAGTTCCCGGACAGGGGTCTATGGCTACACCTTC. This gives the protein CASSSRTGVYGYTF. V and J are TRBV11-2 and TRBJ1-2, with TRBD1 matching 9 bases. The CDR3 is 14 amino acids. With 6 bases clipped from V and 4 bases from J, the junction kept 6 bases outside the gene matches. CDR1 and CDR2 (germline): SGHAT, FQNNGV.

As to this clonotype: Being one base from a much bigger clone, this may be a read error. This chain links TRBV9 with TRBJ1-1; D is unclear. Per the germline V gene, CDR1 is SGDLS and CDR2 is YYNGEE. Trimming removed 4 bases at V and 0 bases at J, with 13 bases between. The CDR3 totals 15 residues. CDR3 residues: CASSPGPDMNTEAFF. CDR3 coding DNA: TGTGCCAGCAGCCCTGGGCCGGATATGAACACTGAAGCTTTCTTT.

The chain is built from TRBV9 and TRBJ1-1, with a tentative D call TRBD1 (5 bases). The CDR3 spans 14 residues. Looked up from germline, CDR1 is SGDLS and CDR2 is YYNGEE. V lost 7 bases to trimming and J lost 1 base, with 14 bases between them. In nucleotides, the CDR3 is TGTGCCAGCGGATCGACAGCGCGGAACACTGAAGCTTTCTTT. Translation gives CASGSTARNTEAFF.

This clonotype was recorded at least ten times. The genes are TRBV7-9 and TRBJ1-4, with D maybe TRBD1 (6 bases). This CDR3 spans 15 amino acids. V lost 5 bases and J lost 3, with 13 bases in between. Germline-derived CDR1 and CDR2 are SEHNR and FQNEAQ (reference sequence). In DNA form, the CDR3 reads TGTGCCAGCAGCGCCCACAGGGAAGCTAATGAAAAACTGTTTTTT. This sequence encodes CASSAHREANEKLFF.

This clonotype was detected many times. The chain combines TRBV29-1 with TRBJ2-5; D unresolved. This CDR3 is 13 amino acids long. CDR1 SQVTM and CDR2 ANQGSEA come from the germline V gene. V lost 7 bases and J 1 base, leaving 13 bases between the germline ends. The CDR3 here is CSGILDLQETQYF. CDR3 nucleotides: TGCAGCGGTATCCTGGACCTCCAAGAGACCCAGTACTTC.

This clonotype appeared once. The rearrangement joins TRBV11-2 to TRBJ1-3; D not resolved. The CDR3 sequence is 15 residues long. V was pared by 5 bases and J by 1 base, with 12 bases between. Germline-derived CDR1 and CDR2 are SGHAT and FQNNGV. The CDR3 DNA follows: TGTGCCAGCAGCCCAGAGGCGGTGTCTGGAAACACCATATATTTT. This translates into CASSPEAVSGNTIYF.

Turning to this clonotype: At one end, the junction sequence differs from germline, possibly due to a read error. The chain uses TRBV11-2 and TRBJ2-7; D gene uncertain. Matching the DNA end better, TRBJ2-1 makes the J call doubtful. This CDR3 is 12 amino acids long. The germline CDR1 and CDR2 sequences are SGHAT and FQNNGV. CDR3 sequence reads: CVSARPDNEQFF. CDR3 DNA sequence: TGTGTCAGCGCCCGTCCGGACAATGAGCAGTTCTTC.

The rearrangement joins TRBV20-1 to TRBJ2-7; D remains unclear. Per germline, CDR1 DFQATT and CDR2 SNEGSKA (reference sequence). V was pared by 1 base and J by 5 bases, with 12 bases between. The CDR3 extends over 13 amino acids. CDR3 DNA sequence: TGCAGTGCTAGAGTCCTTTGGGGTAACGAGCAGTACTTC. Protein product: CSARVLWGNEQYF.

The chain couples TRBV6-5 to TRBJ1-2; 8 bases match TRBD1. Losses at the gene ends were 5 bases for V and 0 bases for J; bases not matched to a gene: 5. Germline CDR1 MNHEY, CDR2 SVGAGI. This CDR3 spans 15 amino acids. CDR3 in DNA: TGTGCCAGCAGTCCATCAGGGGGCTCTAACTATGGCTACACCTTC. Translated: CASSPSGGSNYGYTF.

This chain connects TRBV11-1 to TRBJ1-2, with D perhaps matching TRBD1 (6 bases). The V end lost 5 bases, the J end lost 12 bases, and 19 bases lay between the germline ends. From germline, CDR1 is SGHAT and CDR2 FQDESV (reference sequence). The length of the CDR3 is 13 residues. CDR3 in amino acids: CASSEQGGYGNTF. The CDR3 DNA reads TGTGCCAGCAGCGAACAGGGAGGGTACGGAAACACCTTC.